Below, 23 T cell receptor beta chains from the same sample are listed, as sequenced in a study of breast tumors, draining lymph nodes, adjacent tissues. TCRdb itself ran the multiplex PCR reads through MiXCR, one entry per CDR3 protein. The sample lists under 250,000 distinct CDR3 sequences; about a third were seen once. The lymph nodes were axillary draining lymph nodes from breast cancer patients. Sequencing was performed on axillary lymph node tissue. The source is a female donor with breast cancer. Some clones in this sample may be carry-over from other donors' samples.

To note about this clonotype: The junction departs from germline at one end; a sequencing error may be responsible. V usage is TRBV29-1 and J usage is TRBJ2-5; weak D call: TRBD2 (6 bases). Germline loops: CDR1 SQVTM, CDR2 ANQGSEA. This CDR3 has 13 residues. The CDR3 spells CSVEGRSAGPQSF. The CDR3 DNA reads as TGCAGCGTTGAAGGAAGGTCTGCGGGGCCCCAGTCCTTC. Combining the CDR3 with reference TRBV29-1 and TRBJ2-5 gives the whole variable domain SAVISQKPSRDICQRGTSLTIQCQVDSQVTMMFWYRQQPGQSLTLIATANQGSEATYESGFVIDKFPISRPNLTFSTLTVSNMSPEDSSIYLCSVEGRSAGPQSFGPGTRLLVL.

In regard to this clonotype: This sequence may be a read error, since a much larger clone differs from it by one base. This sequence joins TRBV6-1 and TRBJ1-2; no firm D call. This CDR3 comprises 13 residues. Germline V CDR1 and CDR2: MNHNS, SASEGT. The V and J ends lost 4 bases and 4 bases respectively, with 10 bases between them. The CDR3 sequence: CASSGTQFYGYTF. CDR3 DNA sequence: TGTGCCAGCAGTGGAACACAATTCTATGGCTACACCTTC.

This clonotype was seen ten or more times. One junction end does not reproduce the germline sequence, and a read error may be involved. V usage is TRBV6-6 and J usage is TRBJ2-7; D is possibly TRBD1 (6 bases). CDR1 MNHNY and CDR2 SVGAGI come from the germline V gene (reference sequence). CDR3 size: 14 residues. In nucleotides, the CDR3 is TGTGCCAGCAGTCACTCGAGGGACACCTACGAGCAGTACTTC. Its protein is CASSHSRDTYEQYF.

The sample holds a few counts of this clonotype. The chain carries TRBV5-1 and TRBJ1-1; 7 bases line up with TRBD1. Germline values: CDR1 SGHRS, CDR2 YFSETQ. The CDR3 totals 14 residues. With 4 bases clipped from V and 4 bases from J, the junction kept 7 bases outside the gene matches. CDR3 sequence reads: CASSLRQGVTEAFF. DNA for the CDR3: TGCGCCAGCAGCCTAAGACAGGGAGTCACTGAAGCTTTCTTT.

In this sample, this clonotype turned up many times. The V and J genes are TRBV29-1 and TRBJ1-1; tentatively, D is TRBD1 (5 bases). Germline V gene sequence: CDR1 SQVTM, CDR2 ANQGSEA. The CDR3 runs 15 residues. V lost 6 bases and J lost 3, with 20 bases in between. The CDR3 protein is CSVKKHGAQDTEAFF. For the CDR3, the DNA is TGCAGCGTGAAAAAACATGGGGCGCAGGACACTGAAGCTTTCTTT.

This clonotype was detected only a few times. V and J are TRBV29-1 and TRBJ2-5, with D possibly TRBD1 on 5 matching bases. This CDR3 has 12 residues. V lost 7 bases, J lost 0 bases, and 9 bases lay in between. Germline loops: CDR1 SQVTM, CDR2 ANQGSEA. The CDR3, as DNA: TGCAGCGGGGGCCGTGACCAAGAGACCCAGTACTTC. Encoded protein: CSGGRDQETQYF.

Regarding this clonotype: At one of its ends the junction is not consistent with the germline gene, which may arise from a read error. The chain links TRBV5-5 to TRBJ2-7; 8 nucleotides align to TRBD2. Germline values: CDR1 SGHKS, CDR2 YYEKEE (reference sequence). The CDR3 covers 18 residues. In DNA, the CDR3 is TGCGCCAGCAGCCAAGATGCCCCCCACGACGGGAGGGCCTACGAGCAGTACTTC. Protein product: CASSQDAPHDGRAYEQYF.

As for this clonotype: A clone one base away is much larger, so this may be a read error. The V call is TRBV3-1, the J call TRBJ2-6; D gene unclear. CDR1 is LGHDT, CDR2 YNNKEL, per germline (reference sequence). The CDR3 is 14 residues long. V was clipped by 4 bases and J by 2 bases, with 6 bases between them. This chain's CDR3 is CASSPSTGANVLTF. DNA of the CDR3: TGTGCCAGCAGCCCGAGTACTGGGGCCAACGTCCTGACTTTC.

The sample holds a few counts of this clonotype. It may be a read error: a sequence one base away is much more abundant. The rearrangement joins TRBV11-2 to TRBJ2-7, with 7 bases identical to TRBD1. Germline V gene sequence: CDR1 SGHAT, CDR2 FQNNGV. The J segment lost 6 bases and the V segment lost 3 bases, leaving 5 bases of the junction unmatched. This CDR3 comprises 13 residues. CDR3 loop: CASSFTGEPEQYF. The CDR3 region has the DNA TGTGCCAGCAGCTTCACAGGGGAACCCGAGCAGTACTTC.

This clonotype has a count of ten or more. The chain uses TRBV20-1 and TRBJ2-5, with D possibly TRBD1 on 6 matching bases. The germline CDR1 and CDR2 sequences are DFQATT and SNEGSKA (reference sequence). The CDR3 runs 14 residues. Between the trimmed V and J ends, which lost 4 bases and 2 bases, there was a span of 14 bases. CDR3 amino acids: CSATSGQIQETQYF. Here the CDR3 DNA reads TGCAGTGCTACCTCAGGACAGATACAAGAGACCCAGTACTTC.

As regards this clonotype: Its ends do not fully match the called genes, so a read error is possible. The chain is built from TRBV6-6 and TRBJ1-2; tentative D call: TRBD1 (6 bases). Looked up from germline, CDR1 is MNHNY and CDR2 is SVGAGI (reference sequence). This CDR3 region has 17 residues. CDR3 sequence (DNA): TGTGCCAGCAGCGAACGGAGAGCCCTCGTAGGGGGGAATGGCTACATCTTC. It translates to CASSERRALVGGNGYIF.

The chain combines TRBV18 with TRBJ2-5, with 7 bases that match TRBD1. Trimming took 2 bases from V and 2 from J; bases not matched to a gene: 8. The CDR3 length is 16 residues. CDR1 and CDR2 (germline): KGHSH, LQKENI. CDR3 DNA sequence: TGTGCCAGCTCACCATTAGGGGGCGCCGGGCAAGAGACCCAGTACTTC. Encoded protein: CASSPLGGAGQETQYF.

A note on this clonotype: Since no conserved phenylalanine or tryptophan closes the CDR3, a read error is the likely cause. The CDR3 is CSASRTRGRNEQFS. CDR3 bases: TGCAGCGCCTCCAGGACTAGGGGTCGGAATGAGCAGTTCTCC. The rearrangement joins TRBV29-1 to TRBJ2-1; TRBD2 agrees at 7 bases. The trim removed 7 bases at V and 7 bases at J, leaving 13 bases unmatched. Per the germline V gene, CDR1 is SQVTM and CDR2 is ANQGSEA. CDR3 size: 14 residues.

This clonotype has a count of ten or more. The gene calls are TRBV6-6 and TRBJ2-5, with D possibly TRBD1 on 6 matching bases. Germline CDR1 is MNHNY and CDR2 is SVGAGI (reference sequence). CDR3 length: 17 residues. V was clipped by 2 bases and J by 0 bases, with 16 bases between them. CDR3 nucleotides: TGTGCCAGCAGTTACCGGTCAGGGGTGCCTAACCAAGAGACCCAGTACTTC. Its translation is CASSYRSGVPNQETQYF.

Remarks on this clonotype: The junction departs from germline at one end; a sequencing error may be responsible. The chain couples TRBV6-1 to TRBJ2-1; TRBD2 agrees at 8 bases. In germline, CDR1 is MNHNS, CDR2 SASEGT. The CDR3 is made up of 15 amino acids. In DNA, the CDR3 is TGTGCCAGCAGTCAAGCAGCGGGAGTGCCCAATGAGCAGTTCTTC. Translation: CASSQAAGVPNEQFF.

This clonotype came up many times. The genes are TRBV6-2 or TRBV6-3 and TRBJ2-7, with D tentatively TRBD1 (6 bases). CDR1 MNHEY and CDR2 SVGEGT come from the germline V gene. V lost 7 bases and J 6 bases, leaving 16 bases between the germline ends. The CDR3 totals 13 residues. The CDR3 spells CASTHGGGSEQYF. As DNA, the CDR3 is TGTGCCAGCACCCACGGTGGGGGCTCCGAGCAGTACTTC.

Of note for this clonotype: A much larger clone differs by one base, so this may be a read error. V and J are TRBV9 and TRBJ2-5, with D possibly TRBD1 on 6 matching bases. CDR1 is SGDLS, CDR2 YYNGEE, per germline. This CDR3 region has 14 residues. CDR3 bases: TGTGTCAGCAGCGTCGGACAGCTCCAAGAGACCCAGTCCTTC. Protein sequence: CVSSVGQLQETQSF.

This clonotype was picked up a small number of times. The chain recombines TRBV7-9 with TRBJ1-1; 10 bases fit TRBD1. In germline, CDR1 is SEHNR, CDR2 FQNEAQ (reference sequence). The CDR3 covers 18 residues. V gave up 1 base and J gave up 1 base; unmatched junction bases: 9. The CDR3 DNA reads TGTGCCAGCAGCTTAGGTGACAGGGGGCAAGTGTGGAACACTGAAGCTTTCTTT. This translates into CASSLGDRGQVWNTEAFF.

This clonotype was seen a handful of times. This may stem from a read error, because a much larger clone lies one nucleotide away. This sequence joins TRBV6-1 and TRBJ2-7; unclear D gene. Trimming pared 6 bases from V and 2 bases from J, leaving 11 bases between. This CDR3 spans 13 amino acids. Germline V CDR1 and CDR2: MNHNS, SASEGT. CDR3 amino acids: CASSPAFTYEQYF. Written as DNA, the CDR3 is TGTGCCAGCAGCCCAGCCTTTACCTACGAGCAGTACTTC.

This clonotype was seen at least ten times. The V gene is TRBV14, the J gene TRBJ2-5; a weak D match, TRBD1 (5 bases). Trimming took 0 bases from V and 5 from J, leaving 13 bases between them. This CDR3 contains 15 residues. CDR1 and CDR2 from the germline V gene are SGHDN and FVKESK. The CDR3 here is CASSQEYRTGETQYF. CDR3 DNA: TGTGCCAGCAGCCAAGAGTACAGGACCGGTGAGACCCAGTACTTC.

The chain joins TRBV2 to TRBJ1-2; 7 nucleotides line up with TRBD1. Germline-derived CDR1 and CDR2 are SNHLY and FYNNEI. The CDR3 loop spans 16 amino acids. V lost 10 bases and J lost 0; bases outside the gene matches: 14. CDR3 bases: TGTGCCACCCACACCCGTCGACAGGGAGCTAACTATGGCTACACCTTC. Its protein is CATHTRRQGANYGYTF. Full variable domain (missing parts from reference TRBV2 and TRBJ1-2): EPEVTQTPSHQVTQMGQEVILRCVPISNHLYFYWYRQILGQKVEFLVSFYNNEISEKSEIFDDQFSVERPDGSNFTLKIRSTKLEDSAMYFCATHTRRQGANYGYTFGSGTRLTVV.

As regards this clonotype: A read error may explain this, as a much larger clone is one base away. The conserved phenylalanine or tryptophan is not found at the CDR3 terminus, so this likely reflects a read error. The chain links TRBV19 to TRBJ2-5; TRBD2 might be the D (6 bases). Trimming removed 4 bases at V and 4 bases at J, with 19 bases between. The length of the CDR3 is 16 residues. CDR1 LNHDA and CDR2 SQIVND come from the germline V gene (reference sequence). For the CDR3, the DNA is TGTGCCAGTAGTAAGATACTAGCTTTGAATGGAGAGACCCAGTACTCC. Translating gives CASSKILALNGETQYS.

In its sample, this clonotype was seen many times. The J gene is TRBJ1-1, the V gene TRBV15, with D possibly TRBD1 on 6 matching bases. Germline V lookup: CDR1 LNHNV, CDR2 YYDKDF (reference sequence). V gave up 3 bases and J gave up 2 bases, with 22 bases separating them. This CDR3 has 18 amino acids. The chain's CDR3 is CATSRGIGQGKGNTEAFF. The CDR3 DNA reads TGTGCCACCAGCAGGGGCATCGGTCAGGGGAAGGGAAACACTGAAGCTTTCTTT.